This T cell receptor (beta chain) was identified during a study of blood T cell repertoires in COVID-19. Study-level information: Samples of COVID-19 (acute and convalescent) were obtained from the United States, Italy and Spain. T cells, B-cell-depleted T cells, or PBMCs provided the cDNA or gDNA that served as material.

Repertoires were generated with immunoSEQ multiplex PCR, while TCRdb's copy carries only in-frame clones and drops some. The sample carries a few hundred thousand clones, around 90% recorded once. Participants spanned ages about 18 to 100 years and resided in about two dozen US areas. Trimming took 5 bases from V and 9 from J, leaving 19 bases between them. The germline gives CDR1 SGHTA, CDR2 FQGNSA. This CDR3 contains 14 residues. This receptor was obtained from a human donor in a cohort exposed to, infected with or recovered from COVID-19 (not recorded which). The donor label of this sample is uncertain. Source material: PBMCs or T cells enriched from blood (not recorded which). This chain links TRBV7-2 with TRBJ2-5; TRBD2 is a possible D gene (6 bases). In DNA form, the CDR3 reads TGTGCCAGCAGCCTAAGACTAGTGGATAAGTCCCAGTACTTC. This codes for CASSLRLVDKSQYF.